There are many counts of the clone carrying this T cell receptor beta chain. Its antigen is not known. Unique molecular identifiers were in the cDNA, with template-switch universal primer binding. From the 5' RACE reads, TCRdb called clonotypes with MiXCR, one entry per CDR3 protein. The sample has about 460,000 distinct CDR3 sequences, 12% to 15% seen once. Germline V gene data show CDR1 as SGHDT and CDR2 as YYEEEE. This CDR3 contains 15 residues. V lost 3 bases and J lost 5, with 17 bases in between. This sample stems from a study of identical twins. Overall study results and limits: The models gave estimates that fell short of the out-of-frame TCR alpha sharing seen in monozygotic twins.

Another study also made use of these data, one on yellow fever vaccine responses in identical twins. As that study records: Reported findings indicate that twins' vaccine T cell responses seemed partially convergent, partially personalized.

The receptor comes from a woman between 18 and 30 years old in good health. The chain carries TRBV5-6 and TRBJ2-5; D is possibly TRBD1 (7 bases). The material sequenced was CD4+ T cells sorted from blood. CDR3 bases: TGTGCCAGCAGCTACCGACAGGGAGGAACCGAGACCCAGTACTTC. Translation: CASSYRQGGTETQYF.